A selection of T cell receptor beta chains follows, all from one sample in a study of T cell responses to AZD1222 COVID-19 vaccine. Generated by immunoSEQ multiplex PCR, the TCRdb table keeps only in-frame clones and is missing some. The table records 120,000 to 150,000 clones, 92% of them present only once. The starting material was peripheral blood, obtained 28 days after the second AZD1222 dose. These TCRs come from an adult who received the AZD1222 COVID-19 vaccine. The CDR3 runs from the conserved cysteine through the conserved F or W. Each record gives: clone size, V gene, D gene, J gene, CDR3 length, CDR3 DNA, CDR3 protein. A D gene is named only where the DNA matches it firmly. Clone size is stated in some rows and not others, as once, few, many or a class when expanded.

abundance: NA; v_gene: TRBV11-2; d_gene: NA; j_gene: TRBJ2-7; len: 15; CDR3nt: TGTGCCAGCAGCCCGGTCCAGCAGAGCTCCTACGAGCAGTACTTC; CDR3aa: CASSPVQQSSYEQYF
abundance: NA; v_gene: TRBV6-5; d_gene: TRBD2; j_gene: TRBJ2-5; len: 12; CDR3nt: TGTGCCTCCGCGGGGGTGGGGGAGACCCAGTACTTC; CDR3aa: CASAGVGETQYF
abundance: NA; v_gene: TRBV7-3; d_gene: NA; j_gene: TRBJ2-7; len: 15; CDR3nt: TGTGCCAGCAGCTTAAGTGGTCCTACAGGCTACGAGCAGTACTTC; CDR3aa: CASSLSGPTGYEQYF
abundance: NA; v_gene: TRBV11-2; d_gene: NA; j_gene: TRBJ2-1; len: 15; CDR3nt: TGTGCCAGCAGTATACGGACAGCCGCCTACAATGAGCAGTTCTTC; CDR3aa: CASSIRTAAYNEQFF
abundance: few; v_gene: TRBV4-3; d_gene: TRBD1; j_gene: TRBJ1-5; len: 15; CDR3nt: TGCGCCAGCAGCCAAGAATGGACAGGCAGTCAGCCCCAGCATTTT; CDR3aa: CASSQEWTGSQPQHF
abundance: NA; v_gene: TRBV20-1; d_gene: NA; j_gene: TRBJ2-3; len: 11; CDR3nt: TGCAGTGCTAGATCGGTGGATACGCAGTATTTT; CDR3aa: CSARSVDTQYF
abundance: NA; v_gene: TRBV5-1; d_gene: NA; j_gene: TRBJ1-4; len: 15; CDR3nt: TGCGCCAGCAGCTTGGAATCGACAGGTTATGGGAAACTGTTTTTT; CDR3aa: CASSLESTGYGKLFF
abundance: NA; v_gene: TRBV27; d_gene: NA; j_gene: TRBJ2-3; len: 11; CDR3nt: TGTGCCAGCAGTGAGGCAGATACGCAGTATTTT; CDR3aa: CASSEADTQYF
abundance: NA; v_gene: TRBV27; d_gene: NA; j_gene: TRBJ2-4; len: 15; CDR3nt: TGTGCCAGCACCCCTAAAGGCTTCCCACGGCCCATTCAGTACTTC; CDR3aa: CASTPKGFPRPIQYF
abundance: NA; v_gene: TRBV2; d_gene: NA; j_gene: TRBJ1-6; len: 14; CDR3nt: TGTGCCAGCAGTGAATGGCTGGCAGACGCACCCCTCCACTTT; CDR3aa: CASSEWLADAPLHF
abundance: NA; v_gene: TRBV6-2/TRBV6-3; d_gene: NA; j_gene: TRBJ2-1; len: 15; CDR3nt: TGTGCCAGCAGTTACAGGGAGGCTTCCTACAATGAGCAGTTCTTC; CDR3aa: CASSYREASYNEQFF
abundance: NA; v_gene: TRBV4-2; d_gene: TRBD1; j_gene: TRBJ2-7; len: 15; CDR3nt: TGTGCCAGCAGCCATTCTACGGGACAGGGCCGCGAGCAGTACTTC; CDR3aa: CASSHSTGQGREQYF
abundance: NA; v_gene: TRBV12-3/TRBV12-4; d_gene: NA; j_gene: TRBJ2-4; len: 13; CDR3nt: TGTGCCAGCGGGGCGCCCAGTGAGAACATTCAGTACTTC; CDR3aa: CASGAPSENIQYF
abundance: few; v_gene: TRBV6-5; d_gene: NA; j_gene: TRBJ2-1; len: 13; CDR3nt: TGTGCCAGCCGCCTAATGGGGGACCAAGAGCAGTTCTTC; CDR3aa: CASRLMGDQEQFF
abundance: NA; v_gene: TRBV6-5; d_gene: NA; j_gene: TRBJ2-3; len: 14; CDR3nt: TGTGCCAGCAGGTTTAGCGGAGGCATGCGTACGCAGTATTTT; CDR3aa: CASRFSGGMRTQYF
abundance: NA; v_gene: TRBV19; d_gene: NA; j_gene: TRBJ1-5; len: 14; CDR3nt: TGTGCCACCCAAGCGGGTGGGGGCAATCAGCCCCAGCATTTT; CDR3aa: CATQAGGGNQPQHF
abundance: NA; v_gene: TRBV19; d_gene: TRBD2; j_gene: TRBJ2-1; len: 15; CDR3nt: TGTGCCAGTAGGTCTAGCGGGAGTCGGAACAATGAGCAGTTCTTC; CDR3aa: CASRSSGSRNNEQFF
abundance: NA; v_gene: TRBV7-8; d_gene: NA; j_gene: TRBJ2-1; len: 14; CDR3nt: TGTGCCAGCAGCTTAAAAACAGGTCTTAGTGAGCAGTTCTTC; CDR3aa: CASSLKTGLSEQFF
abundance: few; v_gene: TRBV5-1; d_gene: TRBD1; j_gene: TRBJ2-7; len: 16; CDR3nt: TGCGCCAGCAGCGTCGGCCGGGACAGAAGACCTCCCGAGCAGTACTTC; CDR3aa: CASSVGRDRRPPEQYF
abundance: NA; v_gene: TRBV7-6; d_gene: NA; j_gene: TRBJ1-4; len: 13; CDR3nt: TGTGCCAGCAGCTTGAACACCTATGAAAAACTGTTTTTT; CDR3aa: CASSLNTYEKLFF
abundance: NA; v_gene: TRBV19; d_gene: NA; j_gene: TRBJ1-4; len: 14; CDR3nt: TGTGCCAGTAGTATCGGGCAGGGTGGCGGAAAACTGTTTTTT; CDR3aa: CASSIGQGGGKLFF
abundance: NA; v_gene: TRBV5-1; d_gene: NA; j_gene: TRBJ1-1; len: 14; CDR3nt: TGCGCCAGCAGCTTGGGACACTCGAACACTGAAGCTTTCTTT; CDR3aa: CASSLGHSNTEAFF
abundance: once; v_gene: TRBV28; d_gene: NA; j_gene: TRBJ1-1; len: 13; CDR3nt: TGTGCCAGCACGGACCGACGATACACTGAAGCTTTCTTT; CDR3aa: CASTDRRYTEAFF
abundance: once; v_gene: TRBV7-9; d_gene: NA; j_gene: TRBJ2-2; len: 15; CDR3nt: TGTGCCAGCAGGAAAGTTATAGGCAACACCGGGGAGCTGTTTTTT; CDR3aa: CASRKVIGNTGELFF
abundance: few; v_gene: TRBV18; d_gene: NA; j_gene: TRBJ2-7; len: 15; CDR3nt: TGTGCCAGCTCATTTTCCGGGACGGAGTACGGGGAGCAGTACTTC; CDR3aa: CASSFSGTEYGEQYF
abundance: NA; v_gene: TRBV5-6; d_gene: TRBD1; j_gene: TRBJ1-5; len: 13; CDR3nt: TGTGCCAGCAGCCCAGGGGGAACCCCCCCCCAGCATTTT; CDR3aa: CASSPGGTPPQHF
abundance: NA; v_gene: TRBV4-1; d_gene: NA; j_gene: TRBJ1-2; len: 16; CDR3nt: TGCGCCAGCAGCCAAGGAGACCTAGGTGGAGTCTATGGCTACACCTTC; CDR3aa: CASSQGDLGGVYGYTF
abundance: NA; v_gene: TRBV28; d_gene: TRBD1; j_gene: TRBJ1-3; len: 16; CDR3nt: TGTGCCAGCAGTTTAATAAGGACAGGGGTTAGAAACACCATATATTTT; CDR3aa: CASSLIRTGVRNTIYF
abundance: NA; v_gene: TRBV19; d_gene: NA; j_gene: TRBJ1-2; len: 15; CDR3nt: TGTGCCAGTAACTCCCCATCCCGAGTTGTCTATGGCTACACCTTC; CDR3aa: CASNSPSRVVYGYTF
abundance: NA; v_gene: TRBV2; d_gene: TRBD1; j_gene: TRBJ2-5; len: 16; CDR3nt: TGTGCCAGCAGTGAAGGTCGACAGGGTGGCATTGAGACCCAGTACTTC; CDR3aa: CASSEGRQGGIETQYF
abundance: NA; v_gene: TRBV4-2; d_gene: NA; j_gene: TRBJ2-7; len: 15; CDR3nt: TGTGCCAGCAGCCAAGATTCTGGCATTTCCTACGAGCAGTACTTC; CDR3aa: CASSQDSGISYEQYF
abundance: NA; v_gene: TRBV19; d_gene: NA; j_gene: TRBJ2-7; len: 14; CDR3nt: TGTGCCAGTAGTATGGAGGACATCTCCTACGAGCAGTACTTC; CDR3aa: CASSMEDISYEQYF
abundance: NA; v_gene: TRBV7-2; d_gene: NA; j_gene: TRBJ1-5; len: 15; CDR3nt: TGTGCCAGCAGCTTAACAGGAGTCCGCAATCAGCCCCAGCATTTT; CDR3aa: CASSLTGVRNQPQHF
abundance: NA; v_gene: TRBV27; d_gene: NA; j_gene: TRBJ1-3; len: 13; CDR3nt: TGTGCCAGCAGTTTATCCGCTGGAAACACCATATATTTT; CDR3aa: CASSLSAGNTIYF
abundance: NA; v_gene: TRBV21-1; d_gene: NA; j_gene: TRBJ1-4; len: 14; CDR3nt: TGTGCCAGCAGGGTCGGGTCAACTAATGAAAAACTGTTTTTT; CDR3aa: CASRVGSTNEKLFF
abundance: NA; v_gene: TRBV19; d_gene: TRBD1; j_gene: TRBJ2-7; len: 15; CDR3nt: TGTGCCAGTAGTATAGCGGGACAGGGATTCTACGAGCAGTACTTC; CDR3aa: CASSIAGQGFYEQYF
abundance: NA; v_gene: TRBV7-2; d_gene: TRBD1; j_gene: TRBJ1-6; len: 13; CDR3nt: TGTGCCAGCGGGACAGCCTATAATTCACCCCTCCACTTT; CDR3aa: CASGTAYNSPLHF
abundance: NA; v_gene: TRBV4-2; d_gene: TRBD1; j_gene: TRBJ1-2; len: 16; CDR3nt: TGTGCCAGCAGCTATACCGGGACAGGCATTAACTATGGCTACACCTTC; CDR3aa: CASSYTGTGINYGYTF
abundance: once; v_gene: TRBV7-2; d_gene: NA; j_gene: TRBJ1-5; len: 12; CDR3nt: TGTGCCAGCAGCTTATTAGGTCAGCCCCAGCATTTT; CDR3aa: CASSLLGQPQHF
abundance: NA; v_gene: TRBV7-2; d_gene: NA; j_gene: TRBJ1-3; len: 15; CDR3nt: TGTGCCAGCAGCTTAGCGGGGGTCCCTGGAAACACCATATATTTT; CDR3aa: CASSLAGVPGNTIYF
abundance: NA; v_gene: TRBV3-1/TRBV3-2; d_gene: TRBD2; j_gene: TRBJ2-3; len: 16; CDR3nt: TGTGCCAGCAGCCACCAAATCGGGGGGTACACAGATACGCAGTATTTT; CDR3aa: CASSHQIGGYTDTQYF
abundance: once; v_gene: TRBV2; d_gene: TRBD1; j_gene: TRBJ2-1; len: 15; CDR3nt: TGTGCCAGCAGTGCCTGGACAGGGGTCTACAATGAGCAGTTCTTC; CDR3aa: CASSAWTGVYNEQFF
abundance: NA; v_gene: TRBV2; d_gene: NA; j_gene: TRBJ2-3; len: 15; CDR3nt: TGTGCCAGCAGTGAAAGGGGGATGATCACAGATACGCAGTATTTT; CDR3aa: CASSERGMITDTQYF
abundance: NA; v_gene: TRBV7-2; d_gene: NA; j_gene: TRBJ1-3; len: 16; CDR3nt: TGTGCCAGCAGCTTAGGGACAGCCTTCTCTGGAAACACCATATATTTT; CDR3aa: CASSLGTAFSGNTIYF